These T cell receptor beta chains were read from a single sample in a study of prognosis after radiotherapy for stage I lung cancer. TCRdb ran MiXCR on the multiplex PCR reads and lists one entry per CDR3 protein. The sample holds about 25,000 distinct CDR3 sequences, roughly 34% seen once. The sequences come from PBMCs, collected before or after stereotactic body radiation therapy (not recorded which). The receptor set was obtained from a donor at least 50 years old with non-small cell lung cancer. Both conserved end residues are part of each CDR3. The D gene is left open where the match is weak. Some rows mark clone size as missing; the rest say once, few, many or name a class of expanded clone.

clone_size j_call v_call d_call cdr3_nt cdr3_aa
- TRBJ2-5 TRBV18 - TGTGCCAGCTCACCACCGTCTCAGGAGACCCAGTACTTC CASSPPSQETQYF
once TRBJ1-2 TRBV6-2/TRBV6-3 - TGTGCCAGCAGTGTCTGTTATTATGGCTACACCTTC CASSVCYYGYTF
- TRBJ2-1 TRBV7-2 - TGTGCCAGCAGCCTACAGGGGGGGTACAATGAGCAGTTCTTC CASSLQGGYNEQFF
few TRBJ1-3 TRBV29-1 - TGCAGCGTTCAAGGGACACTTGGAAACACCATATATTTT CSVQGTLGNTIYF
many TRBJ2-7 TRBV28 TRBD1 TGTGCCAGCAGTGGGCCGGGACAGGGGGGCGAGCAGTACTTC CASSGPGQGGEQYF
- TRBJ1-1 TRBV27 - TGTGCCAGCTTCGCTTTACAGGGTGGAGTCACTGAAGCTTTCTTT CASFALQGGVTEAFF
few TRBJ1-1 TRBV3-1 - TGTGCCAGCAGCCACGCGAGGACTGAAGCTTTCTTT CASSHARTEAFF
many TRBJ1-4 TRBV12-3/TRBV12-4 - TGTGCCAGCAGTTTAGCTCCTGAAAAACTGTTTTTT CASSLAPEKLFF
many TRBJ2-7 TRBV24-1 TRBD1 TGTGCCACCAGTGATCCCGGGACAGGGGGCGACGAGCAGTACTTC CATSDPGTGGDEQYF
many TRBJ2-7 TRBV12-5 TRBD1 TGTGCTAGTGGTTTGGGGACAGGGGGTTATAGCTCCTACGAGCAGTACTTC CASGLGTGGYSSYEQYF
- TRBJ2-7 TRBV6-1 - TGTGCCAGCAGTGTTGCTGGTGGAGAAGCCTACGAGCAGTACTTC CASSVAGGEAYEQYF
many TRBJ1-1 TRBV7-9 - TGTGCCAGCAGCAGGAGGGACACTGAAGCTTTCTTT CASSRRDTEAFF
many TRBJ2-7 TRBV18 TRBD2 TGTGCCAGCTCACCCCCCTCAGCGGGAGTTTACGAGCAGTACTTC CASSPPSAGVYEQYF
- TRBJ1-2 TRBV20-1 TRBD1 TGCAGTGCTAGAGATCCGGGACAGCTTTTCTATGGCTACACCTTC CSARDPGQLFYGYTF
- TRBJ2-1 TRBV6-1 - TGTGCCAGCAGCTACAGGGACAATGAGCAGTTCTTC CASSYRDNEQFF
once TRBJ1-2 TRBV6-5 - TGTGCCAGCAGTTACCGCCCAGACTCCTATGGCTACACCTTC CASSYRPDSYGYTF
many TRBJ1-5 TRBV2 - TGTGCCAGCACCTGGACAGCCGATAGCAATCAGCCCCAGCATTTT CASTWTADSNQPQHF
many TRBJ1-5 TRBV19 TRBD1 TGTGCCAGTAGTCTGGGGACAGGGGCCTCCACGTTACCCCAGCATTTT CASSLGTGASTLPQHF
- TRBJ2-2 TRBV6-1 - TGTGCCAGCAGTGAAGAGGCAGGGGATCCCGGGGAGCTGTTTTTT CASSEEAGDPGELFF
- TRBJ2-2 TRBV6-1 - TGTGCCAGCAGTGAAGGGATCGGCACCGGGGAGCTGTTTTTT CASSEGIGTGELFF
many TRBJ1-2 TRBV5-1 - TGCGCCAGCAGCTCCGAGGGAGCTAACTATGGCTACACCTTC CASSSEGANYGYTF
- TRBJ1-4 TRBV7-2 - TGTGCCAGCAGCCAGGGACGGGGGAATGAAAAACTGTTTTTT CASSQGRGNEKLFF
many TRBJ2-7 TRBV20-1 - TGCAGTGCTAGAGATCGGGTAGGGTTCCACGAGCAGTACTTC CSARDRVGFHEQYF
- TRBJ2-1 TRBV7-9 - TGTGCCAGCAGCCAAGGGGGGCGGGGAGAGCAGTTCTTC CASSQGGRGEQFF
many TRBJ2-5 TRBV3-1 - TGTGCCAGCAGCAGGGACGGCCAAGAGACCCAGTACTTC CASSRDGQETQYF
few TRBJ1-2 TRBV20-1 - TGCAGTGCTAGAGATGTGGCAGGGACTACCATTAACTATGGCTACACCTTC CSARDVAGTTINYGYTF
- TRBJ2-2 TRBV29-1 TRBD2 TGCAGCGTTGTAGGTAGCGGGAGCGAGAACACCGGGGAGCTGTTTTTT CSVVGSGSENTGELFF
many TRBJ1-2 TRBV9 - TGTGCCAGCAGCGTTGGGGCCGATTTGAACTATGGCTACACCTTC CASSVGADLNYGYTF
- TRBJ1-5 TRBV28 - TGTGCCAGCAGTTTCGGTTATAGCAATCAGCCCCAGCATTTT CASSFGYSNQPQHF
- TRBJ2-7 TRBV6-2/TRBV6-3 - TGTGCCAGCAGTCCCGTGGACCTACGCGAGCAGTACTTC CASSPVDLREQYF
many TRBJ1-6 TRBV20-1 - TGCAGTGCTAGGGCAGGGGTCCATTCACCCCTCCACTTT CSARAGVHSPLHF
many TRBJ2-2 TRBV20-1 - TGCAGTGCTAGAGCGGGACTTAACACCGGGGAGCTGTTTTTT CSARAGLNTGELFF
many TRBJ2-2 TRBV6-4 - TGTGCCAGCAGTGCAACCGTCTTCACCGGGGAGCTGTTTTTT CASSATVFTGELFF
many TRBJ2-1 TRBV18 - TGTGCCAGCTCACCAGCGACGGGAGTCGACAATGAGCAGTTCTTC CASSPATGVDNEQFF
- TRBJ1-5 TRBV20-1 - TGCAGTGCTAGAGATGGGGCAGGAGGTATGGGCAATCAGCCCCAGCATTTT CSARDGAGGMGNQPQHF
many TRBJ1-6 TRBV5-1 TRBD1 TGCGCCAGCAGCCACGACAGGGGTAATTCACCCCTCCACTTT CASSHDRGNSPLHF
many TRBJ2-7 TRBV24-1 - TGTGCCACCAGTGATGGGTACGAGCAGTACTTC CATSDGYEQYF
many TRBJ1-2 TRBV18 - TGTGCCAGCTCGCTTACCCAGGGGAATGGCTACACCTTC CASSLTQGNGYTF
many TRBJ2-1 TRBV20-1 - TGCAGTGCTGACGGGGGAGGCACCTACAATGAGCAGTTCTTC CSADGGGTYNEQFF
many TRBJ2-3 TRBV6-1 - TGTGCCAGCAGTCTCGGACAGTTAGATACGCAGTATTTT CASSLGQLDTQYF
- TRBJ2-2 TRBV6-1 - TGTGCCAGCAGGATCTACGGGAACACCTGGGAGCTGTTTTTT CASRIYGNTWELFF
- TRBJ1-1 TRBV28 TRBD1 TGTGCCAGCAGTCTCCCGACAGGGATGAACACTGAAGCTTTCTTT CASSLPTGMNTEAFF
- TRBJ2-5 TRBV6-5 - TGTGCCAGCAGTTACTCGGGGAGAAAAGAGACCCAGTACTTC CASSYSGRKETQYF
- TRBJ1-2 TRBV6-2/TRBV6-3 TRBD1 TGTGCCAGCAGTCCGGGACAGAGCGTGGGACGCTACACCTTC CASSPGQSVGRYTF
many TRBJ2-5 TRBV5-1 - TGCGCCAGCAGCACGGCGGTCGGCAACCAAGAGACCCAGTACTTC CASSTAVGNQETQYF
- TRBJ2-7 TRBV11-3 - TGTGCCAGCAGCCACAGGGAAGACTACGAGCAGTACTTC CASSHREDYEQYF
- TRBJ2-3 TRBV9 - TGTGCCAGCAGCTCTACCGCGGGCACAGATACGCAGTATTTT CASSSTAGTDTQYF
- TRBJ1-1 TRBV20-1 TRBD1 TGCAGTGCTAGAATGGGGACAGCCACTGAAGCTTTCTTT CSARMGTATEAFF
- TRBJ2-3 TRBV20-1 - TGCAGTGCTAGGACCCGTTGCACAGATACACAGTATTTT CSARTRCTDTQYF
many TRBJ2-3 TRBV28 - TGTGCCAGCAGTTCCCCCTTCCGCGTCACTAGCACAGATACGCAGTATTTT CASSSPFRVTSTDTQYF
many TRBJ2-7 TRBV6-2/TRBV6-3 TRBD2 TGTGCCAGCAGAAGGACTAGCGGCCCCTACGAGCAGTACTTC CASRRTSGPYEQYF
many TRBJ2-3 TRBV9 TRBD1 TGTGCCAGCAGCGTAGCCGACAGGGGGCTTACAGATACGCAGTATTTT CASSVADRGLTDTQYF
- TRBJ2-3 TRBV30 TRBD2 TGTGCCTGGAGTGTACCTAGGACTAGCGTTGGTGATACGCAGTATTTT CAWSVPRTSVGDTQYF
many TRBJ1-4 TRBV5-1 TRBD1 TGCGCCAGCAGCCGTGGGGCGGGACAGGGGGGTGAAAAACTGTTTTTT CASSRGAGQGGEKLFF
once TRBJ1-5 TRBV7-8 - TGTGCCAGCATCTTAGAGGCTGGGCTCAATCAGCCCCAGCATTTT CASILEAGLNQPQHF
many TRBJ1-1 TRBV12-3/TRBV12-4 TRBD1 TGTGCCAGCAGCTTGAAGACAGGGGGATTGAACACTGAAGCTTTCTTT CASSLKTGGLNTEAFF
many TRBJ2-7 TRBV12-3/TRBV12-4 - TGTGCCAGCACCCCCGTTAGCTCCTACGAGCAGTACTTC CASTPVSSYEQYF